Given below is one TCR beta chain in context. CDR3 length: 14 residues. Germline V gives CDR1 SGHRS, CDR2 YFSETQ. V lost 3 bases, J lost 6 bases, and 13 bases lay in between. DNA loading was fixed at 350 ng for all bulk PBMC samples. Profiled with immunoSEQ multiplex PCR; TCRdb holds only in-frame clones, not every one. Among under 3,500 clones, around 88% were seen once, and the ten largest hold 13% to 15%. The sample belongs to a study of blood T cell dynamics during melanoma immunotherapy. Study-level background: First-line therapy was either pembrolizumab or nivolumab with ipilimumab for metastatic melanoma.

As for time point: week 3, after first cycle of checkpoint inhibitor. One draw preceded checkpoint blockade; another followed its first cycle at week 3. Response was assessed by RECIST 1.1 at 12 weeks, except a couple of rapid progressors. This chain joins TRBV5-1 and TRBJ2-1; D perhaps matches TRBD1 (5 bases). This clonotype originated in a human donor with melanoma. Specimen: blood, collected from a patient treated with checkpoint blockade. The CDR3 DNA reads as TGCGCCAGCAGCTCCCTGGCAGGGATCAATGAGCAGTTCTTC. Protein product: CASSSLAGINEQFF.